This T cell receptor beta chain was recorded in a study of blood T cell repertoires in COVID-19 (dated by TCRdb to the early 2020s). In terms of the full investigation: Samples from collaborators originated in the United States, Italy and Spain and spanned both the acute and convalescent phases of COVID-19. The repertoires were made available in a free public database intended to serve as a resource for research on the immune response to SARS-CoV-2. The material from the prospective study consisted of cDNA or gDNA derived from T cells, B-cell-depleted T cells, or PBMCs. Sample metadata almost always included a de-identified subject ID, COVID-19 status, age in years and sex. HLA class I and class II types, where available, came from metadata supplied by the sample provider rather than from assay-based typing. Subjects who had been exposed to COVID-19, were actively infected with it, or had recovered from it provided the deeply sampled blood TCRbeta repertoires that made up the dataset. The samples were drawn from the first 160 participants of the ongoing ImmuneRACE study and from under 1,500 subjects provided by 6 global collaborators.

Here is what the overall study found, with its caveats: How much clinical and demographic metadata was included differed by source and by participant, and the metadata was provided uncurated.

The germline V gene encodes CDR1 ENHRY and CDR2 SYGVKD. Relative to germline, V is missing 3 bases and J is missing 3 bases, with 3 bases of the junction outside any gene match. The CDR3 covers 15 residues, taking in both the cysteine and the phenylalanine. CDR3 DNA only is kept here, 45 bases in frame from base 1. As to this clone: Its specific antigen is unknown. The record has no base qualities; no much larger clone is one base away.

The collaborating institutions used their own protocols to collect whole blood in K2EDTA tubes. For TCRbeta analysis, collaborators shipped samples as frozen whole blood, isolated PBMCs, or DNA extracted from either of those sample types. TCRbeta CDR3 regions were amplified from genomic DNA using the immunoSEQ Assay, a bias-controlled multiplex PCR. The authors' analysis ran thus. Within the assay, amplification of reference gene primers was used to estimate how many nucleated cells each sample contained. To quantify the absolute abundance of each unique TCRbeta CDR3 rearrangement, sequence reads were collapsed and filtered. For each sample, productive Simpson clonality was calculated as the square root of Simpson's diversity index across productive rearrangements. The immuneACCESS repertoire file appears here via TCRdb, limited to in-frame rearrangements. These files lack a portion of the clones; in checked studies, under half of the deficit traces to unresolved V genes, and the cause of the others is not known. V and J calls and clone size are those listed in that table; D and trimming were worked out from the DNA. The sample records over 300,000 clones, about 86% of which are singletons. About 1.2% of the sample is held by the ten biggest clonotypes.

The TCR sequence derives from a woman aged 45-65 years with acute or convalescent COVID-19. The rearranged chain carries TRBV10-3 and TRBJ2-1; TRBD1 fits 9 bases in the junction. The sample was peripheral blood. The DNA sequence follows: TGTGCCATCAGTGAAGGACAGGGGAACTACAATGAGCAGTTCTTC. Translated, it gives CAISEGQGNYNEQFF.